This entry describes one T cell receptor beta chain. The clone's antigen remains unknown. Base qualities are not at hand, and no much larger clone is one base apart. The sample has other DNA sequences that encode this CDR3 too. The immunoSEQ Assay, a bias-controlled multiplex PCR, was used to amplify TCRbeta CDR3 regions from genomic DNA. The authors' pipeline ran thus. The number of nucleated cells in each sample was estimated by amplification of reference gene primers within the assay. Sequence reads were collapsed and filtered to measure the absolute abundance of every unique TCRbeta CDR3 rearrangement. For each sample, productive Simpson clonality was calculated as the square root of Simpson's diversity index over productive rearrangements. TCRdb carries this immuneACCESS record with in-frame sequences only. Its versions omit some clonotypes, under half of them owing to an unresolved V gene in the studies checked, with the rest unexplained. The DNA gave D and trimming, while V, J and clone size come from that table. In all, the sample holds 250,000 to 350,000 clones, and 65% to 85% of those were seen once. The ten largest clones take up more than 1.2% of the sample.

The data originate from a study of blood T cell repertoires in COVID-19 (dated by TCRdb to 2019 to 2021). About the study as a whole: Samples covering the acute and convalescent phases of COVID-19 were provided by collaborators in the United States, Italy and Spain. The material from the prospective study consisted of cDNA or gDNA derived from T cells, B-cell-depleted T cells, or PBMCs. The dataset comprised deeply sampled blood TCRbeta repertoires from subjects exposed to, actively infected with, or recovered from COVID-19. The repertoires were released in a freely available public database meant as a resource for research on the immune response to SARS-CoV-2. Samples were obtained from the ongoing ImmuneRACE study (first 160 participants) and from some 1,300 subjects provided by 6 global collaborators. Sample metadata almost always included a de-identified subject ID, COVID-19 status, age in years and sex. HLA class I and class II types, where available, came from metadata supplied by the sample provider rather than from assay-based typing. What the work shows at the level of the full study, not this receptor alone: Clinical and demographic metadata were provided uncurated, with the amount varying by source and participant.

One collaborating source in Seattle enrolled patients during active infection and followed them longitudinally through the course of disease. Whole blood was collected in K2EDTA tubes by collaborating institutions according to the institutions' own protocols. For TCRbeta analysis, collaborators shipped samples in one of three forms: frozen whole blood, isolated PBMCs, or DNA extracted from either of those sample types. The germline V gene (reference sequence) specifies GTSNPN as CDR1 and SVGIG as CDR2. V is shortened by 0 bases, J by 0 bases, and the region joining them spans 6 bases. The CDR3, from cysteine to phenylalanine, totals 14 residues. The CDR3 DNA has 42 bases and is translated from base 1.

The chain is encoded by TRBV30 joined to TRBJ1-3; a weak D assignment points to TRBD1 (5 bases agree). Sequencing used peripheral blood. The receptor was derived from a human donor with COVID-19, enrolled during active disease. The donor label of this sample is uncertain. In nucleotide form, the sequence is TGTGCCTGGAGTGTTAGGGGCTCTGGAAACACCATATATTTT. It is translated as CAWSVRGSGNTIYF.